This T cell receptor beta chain was recorded in a study of CD8+CD57+ T cells in acquired aplastic anemia. Study as a whole: Mean yield of DNA from sorted CD4+ and CD8+ cells was 3.2 ug.

Both TCR beta VDJ combination and CDR3 sequence profiling were carried out. Genomic DNA was the template for this profiling. TCRdb independently ran MiXCR on the reads; one entry per CDR3 protein. The table records 150,000 to 200,000 distinct CDR3 sequences, roughly 48% of them present only once. The sample holds a few counts of this clonotype. Those patients picked for sequencing had displayed CD8+CD57+ cell expansion on flow cytometry. The length of the CDR3 is 14 residues. After removal of 4 bases from V and 5 bases from J, the junction contained 4 bases not matched to a gene. Germline V gives CDR1 LNHDA, CDR2 SQIVND (reference sequence).

J is TRBJ2-1 and V is TRBV19; 8 nucleotides agree with TRBD1. Sequenced input: sorted CD4+, CD8+, or CD8+CD57+ T cells (not recorded which) from PBMCs. This sequence originates from a human donor with aplastic anemia. CDR3 residues: CASSTGTGNNEQFF. The CDR3 DNA reads as TGTGCCAGTAGTACCGGGACAGGAAACAATGAGCAGTTCTTC. The variable domain in full, with the rest retrieved from reference TRBV19 and TRBJ2-1, is DGGITQSPKYLFRKEGQNVTLSCEQNLNHDAMYWYRQDPGQGLRLIYYSQIVNDFQKGDIAEGYSVSREKKESFPLTVTSAQKNPTAFYLCASSTGTGNNEQFFGPGTRLTVL.